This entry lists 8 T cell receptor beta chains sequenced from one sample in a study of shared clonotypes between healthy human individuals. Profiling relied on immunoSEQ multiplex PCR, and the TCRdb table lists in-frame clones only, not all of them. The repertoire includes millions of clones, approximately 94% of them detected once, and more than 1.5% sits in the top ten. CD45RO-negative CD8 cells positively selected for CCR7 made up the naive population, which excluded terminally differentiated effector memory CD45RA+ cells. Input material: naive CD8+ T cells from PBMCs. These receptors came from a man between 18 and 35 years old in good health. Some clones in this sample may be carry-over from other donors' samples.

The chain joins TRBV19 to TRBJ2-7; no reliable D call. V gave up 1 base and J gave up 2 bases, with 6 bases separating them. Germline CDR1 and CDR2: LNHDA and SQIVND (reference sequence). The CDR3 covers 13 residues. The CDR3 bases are TGTGCCAGTAGTATAGCTTCACCCTACGAGCAGTACTTC. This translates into CASSIASPYEQYF.

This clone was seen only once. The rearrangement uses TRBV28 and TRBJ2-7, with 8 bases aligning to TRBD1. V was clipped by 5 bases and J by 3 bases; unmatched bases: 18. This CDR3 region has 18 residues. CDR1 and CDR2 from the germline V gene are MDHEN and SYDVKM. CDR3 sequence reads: CASSPNPNADRESYEQYF. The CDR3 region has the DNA TGTGCCAGCAGTCCAAACCCTAACGCGGACAGGGAGAGCTACGAGCAGTACTTC.

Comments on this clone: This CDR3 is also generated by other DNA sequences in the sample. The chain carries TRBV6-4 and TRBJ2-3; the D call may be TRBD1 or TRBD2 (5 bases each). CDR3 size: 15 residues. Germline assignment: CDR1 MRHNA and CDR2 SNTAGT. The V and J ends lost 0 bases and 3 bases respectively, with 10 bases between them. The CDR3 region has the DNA TGTGCCAGCAGTGACTCGAGGGGTGGAACAGATACGCAGTATTTT. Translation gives CASSDSRGGTDTQYF.

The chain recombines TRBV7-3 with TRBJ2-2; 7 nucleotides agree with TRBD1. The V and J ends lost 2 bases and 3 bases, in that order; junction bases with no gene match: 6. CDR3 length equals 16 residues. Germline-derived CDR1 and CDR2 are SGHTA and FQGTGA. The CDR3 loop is CASSLFTGEDTGELFF. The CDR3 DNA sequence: TGTGCCAGCAGCTTATTCACAGGGGAAGACACCGGGGAGCTGTTTTTT.

CDR3: CASSQDSRQGGLPRRYGYTF. As DNA, the CDR3 is TGCGCCAGCAGCCAAGACTCCCGACAGGGGGGACTTCCGAGGAGGTATGGCTACACCTTC. The rearrangement links TRBV4-1 to TRBJ1-2; 9 bases align to TRBD1. The CDR3 is 20 amino acids. Germline V gene sequence: CDR1 MGHRA, CDR2 YSYEKL. After removal of 0 bases from V and 5 bases from J, the junction contained 19 bases not matched to a gene.

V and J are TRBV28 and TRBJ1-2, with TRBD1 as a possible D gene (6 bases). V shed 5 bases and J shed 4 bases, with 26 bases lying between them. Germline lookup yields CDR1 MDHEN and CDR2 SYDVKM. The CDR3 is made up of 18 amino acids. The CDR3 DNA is TGTGCCAGCAGTGGTACCGCCCACCGGGACATTAGAGCCTATGGCTACACCTTC. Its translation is CASSGTAHRDIRAYGYTF.

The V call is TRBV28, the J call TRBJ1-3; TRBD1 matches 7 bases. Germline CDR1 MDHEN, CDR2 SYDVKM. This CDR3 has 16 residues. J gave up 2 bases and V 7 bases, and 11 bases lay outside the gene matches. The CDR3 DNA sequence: TGTGCCAGCACCTCGACAGGGCGAAGGCCTGGAAACACCATATATTTT. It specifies CASTSTGRRPGNTIYF. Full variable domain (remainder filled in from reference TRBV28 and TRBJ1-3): DVKVTQSSRYLVKRTGEKVFLECVQDMDHENMFWYRQDPGLGLRLIYFSYDVKMKEKGDIPEGYSVSREKKERFSLILESASTNQTSMYLCASTSTGRRPGNTIYFGEGSWLTVV.

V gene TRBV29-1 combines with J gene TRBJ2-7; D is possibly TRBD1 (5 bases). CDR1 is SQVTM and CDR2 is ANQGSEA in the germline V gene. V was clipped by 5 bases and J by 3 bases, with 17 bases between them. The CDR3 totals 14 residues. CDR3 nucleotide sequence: TGCAGCGTTCAGGGATCTACCACGCACTACGAGCAGTACTTC. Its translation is CSVQGSTTHYEQYF.